This entry is about one TCR beta chain. Per the original methods: Amplifying reference gene primers gave estimates of nucleated cell counts. Data came from immunoSEQ multiplex PCR; TCRdb stores just in-frame clones and leaves some out. Clone size and V and J calls were adopted from that table, with D and trimming inferred from the DNA. The sample lists tens of thousands of clones, over 65% occurring once. The data were taken from a study of blood T cell repertoires in COVID-19. At the level of the study: Some COVID-19 samples were acute and others convalescent; all came from the United States, Italy and Spain. The analysed material was cDNA or gDNA that came from T cells, B-cell-depleted T cells, or PBMCs.

Trimming removed 6 bases from V and 3 bases from J, with 18 bases in between. The CDR3 is 15 amino acids. Germline CDR1 MDHEN, CDR2 SYDVKM. The TCR sequence derives from a human donor in a cohort sampled during active COVID-19. Sequenced: peripheral blood. The rearrangement uses TRBV28 and TRBJ2-7, with D tentatively TRBD2 (6 bases). This CDR3 is CASSPSSGYFYEQYF. The CDR3 coding sequence is TGTGCCAGCAGCCCCTCGAGCGGGTACTTCTACGAGCAGTACTTC.